The entry below gives a single T cell receptor beta chain sequence along with its context. As originally analysed: Amplifying reference gene primers gave estimates of nucleated cell counts. Here immunoSEQ multiplex PCR was the method, and the copy in TCRdb shows in-frame clones only, minus some. V, J and clone size are those of that table, while D and trimming were read from the DNA. The sample includes some 170,000 clones, roughly 90% of them seen just once. CDR3 length: 16 residues. In germline, CDR1 is SGHNT, CDR2 YYREEE (reference sequence). The V gene end was trimmed by 0 bases and the J gene end by 5 bases; junction bases not matched to a gene: 7. The source of the sample is a study of blood T cell repertoires in COVID-19. Across the whole study: There were acute and convalescent COVID-19 samples, and they came from the United States, Italy and Spain. PBMCs, B-cell-depleted T cells, or T cells were the source of the cDNA or gDNA that made up the material.

This TCR derives from a woman aged 60-75 years who had recovered from COVID-19. V is TRBV5-4 and J is TRBJ2-2; 7 bases match TRBD2. Sample: peripheral blood. Written as DNA, the CDR3 is TGTGCCAGCAGCTTGGGACTAGCCGTCGGGACCGGGGAGCTGTTTTTT. This encodes CASSLGLAVGTGELFF.